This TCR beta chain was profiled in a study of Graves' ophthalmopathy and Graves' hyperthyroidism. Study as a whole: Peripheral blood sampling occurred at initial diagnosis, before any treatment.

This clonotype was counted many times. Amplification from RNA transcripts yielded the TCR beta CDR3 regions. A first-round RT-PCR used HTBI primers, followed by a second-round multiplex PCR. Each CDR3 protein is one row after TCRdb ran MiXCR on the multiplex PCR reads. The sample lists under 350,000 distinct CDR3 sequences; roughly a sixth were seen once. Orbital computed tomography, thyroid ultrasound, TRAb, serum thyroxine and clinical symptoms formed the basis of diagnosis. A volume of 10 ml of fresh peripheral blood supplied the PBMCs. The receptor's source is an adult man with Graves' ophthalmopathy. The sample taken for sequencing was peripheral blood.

The CDR3 loop is CASSLHLGQGNSPLHF. For the CDR3, the DNA is TGTGCCAGCAGCCTACACCTGGGACAGGGCAATTCACCCCTCCACTTT. The rearrangement uses TRBV7-2 and TRBJ1-6; 9 bases are a match to TRBD1. Losses at the gene ends were 5 bases for V and 7 bases for J; bases not matched to a gene: 9. CDR3 length: 16 residues. Per the germline V gene, CDR1 is SGHTA and CDR2 is FQGNSA.